This T cell receptor (beta chain) derives from a study of memory CD4+ T cells and cytomegalovirus serostatus. Single viable CD3+CD4+CD8-CD45RO+ cells were sorted as the memory CD4+ T cells. In germline, CDR1 is GTSNPN, CDR2 SVGIG (reference sequence). V gave up 3 bases and J gave up 7 bases; unmatched junction bases: 7. The CDR3 covers 14 residues. TCRdb's copy holds only in-frame clones and misses some; the assay was immunoSEQ multiplex PCR. Among around 50,000 clones listed, around 80% were seen once. This chain joins TRBV30 and TRBJ1-5; 9 bases are a match to TRBD1. The sequencing input was memory CD4+ T cells from blood. This clonotype was obtained from an adult in good health and CMV-seronegative. In nucleotides, the CDR3 is TGTGCCTGGAGCCCGGGACAGGGAGGACAGCCCCAGCATTTT. Protein product: CAWSPGQGGQPQHF.